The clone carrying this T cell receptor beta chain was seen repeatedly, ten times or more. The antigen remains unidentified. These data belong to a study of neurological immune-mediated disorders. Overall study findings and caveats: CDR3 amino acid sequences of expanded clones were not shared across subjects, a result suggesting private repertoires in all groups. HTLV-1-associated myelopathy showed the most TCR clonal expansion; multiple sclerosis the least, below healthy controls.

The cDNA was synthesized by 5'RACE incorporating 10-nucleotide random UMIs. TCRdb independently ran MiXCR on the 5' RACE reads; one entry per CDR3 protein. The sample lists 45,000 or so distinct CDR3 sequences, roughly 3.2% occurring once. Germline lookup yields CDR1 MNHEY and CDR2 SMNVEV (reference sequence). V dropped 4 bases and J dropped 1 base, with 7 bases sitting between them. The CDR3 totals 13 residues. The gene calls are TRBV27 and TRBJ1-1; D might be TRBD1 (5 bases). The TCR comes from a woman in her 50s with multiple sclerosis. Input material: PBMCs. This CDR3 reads CASSWGGNTEAFF. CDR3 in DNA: TGTGCCAGCAGTTGGGGGGGGAACACTGAAGCTTTCTTT.